Listed here are 5 T cell receptor beta chains from one sample, sequenced in a study of T cell repertoires in cytomegalovirus infection. TCRdb reprocessed the reads via MiXCR and lists one record per CDR3 protein. The sample yields 150,000 to 200,000 distinct CDR3 sequences, 8% to 10% seen once. Sequencing used PBMCs. The receptor set was obtained from a human donor in good health (CMV status not recorded). Some clones in this sample may be carry-over from other donors' samples.

This clonotype was counted many times. The chain links TRBV11-2 to TRBJ1-2; D ambiguous. Germline V gene data show CDR1 as SGHAT and CDR2 as FQNNGV. CDR3 length: 14 amino acids. V was pared by 5 bases and J by 0 bases, with 10 bases between. This CDR3 is CASSPQLANYGYTF. The CDR3 DNA reads TGTGCCAGCAGCCCACAGTTAGCTAACTATGGCTACACCTTC.

The chain has TRBV5-6 and TRBJ1-5; TRBD1 matches 9 bases. The trim removed 3 bases at V and 6 bases at J, leaving 7 bases unmatched. The CDR3 length is 15 residues. The V gene's germline CDR1 is SGHDT and CDR2 YYEEEE. The CDR3 region has the DNA TGTGCCAGCAGCTCCAAGACAGGGGGAGGTCAGCCCCAGCATTTT. Its translation is CASSSKTGGGQPQHF.

This clonotype was seen repeatedly, ten times or more. The chain is built from TRBV2 and TRBJ2-1; 10 bases align to TRBD2. This CDR3 comprises 15 residues. V lost 7 bases and J lost 10; bases outside the gene matches: 13. CDR1 and CDR2 from the germline V gene are SNHLY and FYNNEI. CDR3 DNA: TGTGCCAGCATTCGGGCTAGCGGGAGCGGGAAGGAGCAGTTCTTC. Its translation: CASIRASGSGKEQFF.

This clonotype occurred a few times. This sequence joins TRBV9 and TRBJ1-1; 7 bases align to TRBD1. The germline CDR1 and CDR2 sequences are SGDLS and YYNGEE. This CDR3 has 14 residues. With 4 bases clipped from V and 5 bases from J, the junction kept 8 bases outside the gene matches. CDR3 coding DNA: TGTGCCAGCAGCCCCCAGGGCAGGGGGACTGAAGCTTTCTTT. Residues: CASSPQGRGTEAFF.

This clonotype was counted ten times or more. CDR3 sequence: CAITEDRPMNTEAFF. CDR3 bases: TGTGCCATCACGGAGGACAGACCTATGAACACTGAAGCTTTCTTT. The rearrangement uses TRBV10-3 and TRBJ1-1, with D perhaps matching TRBD1 (6 bases). V was clipped by 7 bases and J by 0 bases, with 15 bases between them. This CDR3 region has 15 residues. Germline V CDR1 and CDR2: ENHRY, SYGVKD.